These T cell receptor beta chains were read from a single sample in a study of OX40 agonist ivuxolimab in advanced cancers. Method: immunoSEQ multiplex PCR; TCRdb's copy keeps in-frame clones and lacks some. This sample carries about 50,000 clones, approximately 80% of them seen once, and the ten largest clones take around 2%. The starting material was CD4+ or CD8+ T cells sorted from blood, obtained in a trial of the OX40 agonist ivuxolimab. These receptors were taken from an adult with an advanced solid tumor such as melanoma, head and neck, liver or kidney cancer. The CDR3 runs from the conserved cysteine through the conserved F or W. D genes are given only for firm matches. Only some rows state a clone size, as once, few, many or a class for expanded clones.

clone_size j_call v_call d_call cdr3_aa cdr3_nt
few TRBJ2-3 TRBV7-6 TRBD2 CASSFEGLAATDTQYF TGTGCCAGCAGCTTTGAGGGACTAGCGGCCACAGATACGCAGTATTTT
NA TRBJ1-5 TRBV6-6 TRBD1 CASTDRDRGSNQPQHF TGTGCCAGCACCGATAGGGACAGAGGAAGCAATCAGCCCCAGCATTTT
NA TRBJ1-5 TRBV30 NA CAWSGGGGQPQHF TGTGCCTGGAGTGGGGGGGGTGGGCAGCCCCAGCATTTT
few TRBJ1-2 TRBV7-2 TRBD1 CASSFDREDGYTF TGTGCCAGCAGCTTTGACAGGGAGGATGGCTACACCTTC
NA TRBJ1-2 TRBV5-5 NA CASSFYPPENYGYTF TGTGCCAGCAGCTTCTATCCCCCAGAGAACTATGGCTACACCTTC
NA TRBJ1-2 TRBV7-9 TRBD1 CASSLGEQGGYTF TGTGCCAGCAGCTTAGGAGAACAGGGGGGCTACACCTTC
NA TRBJ1-6 TRBV18 NA CASSPNGVQGYSTLHF TGTGCCAGCTCACCGAACGGGGTACAGGGATATTCGACCCTCCACTTT
NA TRBJ2-2 TRBV5-6 NA CASSRPLGTGELFF TGTGCCAGCAGCCGCCCGCTGGGCACCGGGGAGCTGTTTTTT
NA TRBJ1-2 TRBV25-1 NA CASSGRGGPQSRYGYTF TGTGCCAGCAGTGGGAGGGGGGGACCGCAGTCGAGGTATGGCTACACCTTC
NA TRBJ2-5 TRBV18 TRBD2 CASSPVLAGVEETQYF TGTGCCAGCTCACCAGTCCTAGCGGGGGTGGAAGAGACCCAGTACTTC
NA TRBJ1-1 TRBV6-6 NA CASSPTVYTEAFF TGTGCCAGCAGTCCGACGGTTTACACTGAAGCTTTCTTT
NA TRBJ2-1 TRBV7-7 TRBD1 CASSLGQNNEQFF TGTGCCAGCAGCCTGGGACAGAACAATGAGCAGTTCTTC
NA TRBJ2-3 TRBV7-9 TRBD1 CASSFGQGLNTQYF TGTGCCAGCAGCTTTGGACAGGGGCTAAATACGCAGTATTTT
NA TRBJ1-1 TRBV6-5 NA CASSRGGAQTEAFF TGTGCCAGCAGTCGGGGGGGGGCGCAGACTGAAGCTTTCTTT
NA TRBJ2-1 TRBV7-2 TRBD2 CASSLERGVLYYNEQFF TGTGCCAGCAGCTTAGAGCGGGGGGTCCTATACTACAATGAGCAGTTCTTC